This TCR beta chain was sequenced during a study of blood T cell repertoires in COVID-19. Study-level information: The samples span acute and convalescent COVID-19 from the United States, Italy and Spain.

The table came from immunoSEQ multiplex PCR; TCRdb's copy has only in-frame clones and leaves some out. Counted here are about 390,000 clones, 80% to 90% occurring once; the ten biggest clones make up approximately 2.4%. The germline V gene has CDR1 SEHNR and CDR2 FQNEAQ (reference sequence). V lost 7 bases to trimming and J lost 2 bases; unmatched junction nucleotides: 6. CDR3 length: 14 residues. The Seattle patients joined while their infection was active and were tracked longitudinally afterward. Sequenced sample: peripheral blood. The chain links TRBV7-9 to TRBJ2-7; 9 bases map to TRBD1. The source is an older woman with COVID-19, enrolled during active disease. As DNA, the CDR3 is TGTGCCAGCACTCTCGGGACAGGGCCCTACGAGCAGTACTTC. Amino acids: CASTLGTGPYEQYF.